What follows describes a single TCR beta chain. The Seattle site enrolled patients during active infection and followed them longitudinally. This entry is derived from a study of blood T cell repertoires in COVID-19. About the research overall: Whether acute or convalescent, the COVID-19 samples came from the United States, Italy and Spain. The analysed material was cDNA or gDNA that came from T cells, B-cell-depleted T cells, or PBMCs.

Study processing details: The assay estimated nucleated cells by amplifying reference gene primers. Here immunoSEQ multiplex PCR was the method, and the copy in TCRdb shows in-frame clones only, minus some. Clone size and the V and J calls come from that table; the DNA yielded D and trimming. The repertoire has about 130,000 clones, roughly 80% of them found once; the top ten carry around 5%. The receptor was isolated from a woman in her 70s with COVID-19, enrolled during active disease. Source material: peripheral blood.

The CDR3 loop is CASSQDLRSGEQYF. Written as DNA, the CDR3 is TGCGCCAGCAGCCAAGACCTTCGCTCGGGGGAGCAGTACTTC. The rearrangement joins TRBV4-3 to TRBJ2-7, with a possible D match to TRBD2 (5 bases). The CDR3 has 14 amino acids. V lost 0 bases, J lost 7 bases, and 13 bases lay in between. Germline CDR1 reads LGHNA; CDR2 reads YSLEER.